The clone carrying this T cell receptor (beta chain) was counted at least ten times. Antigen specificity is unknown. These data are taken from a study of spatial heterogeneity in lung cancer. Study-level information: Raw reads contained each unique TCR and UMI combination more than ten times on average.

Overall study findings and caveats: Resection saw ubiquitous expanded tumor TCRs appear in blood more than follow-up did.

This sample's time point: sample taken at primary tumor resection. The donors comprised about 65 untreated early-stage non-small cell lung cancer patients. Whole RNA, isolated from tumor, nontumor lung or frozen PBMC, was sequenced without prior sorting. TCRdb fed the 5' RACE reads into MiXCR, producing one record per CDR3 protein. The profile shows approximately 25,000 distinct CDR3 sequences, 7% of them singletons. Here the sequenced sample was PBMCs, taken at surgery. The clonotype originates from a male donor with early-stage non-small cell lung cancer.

CDR3 sequence: CSARPGKSPLHF. DNA for the CDR3: TGCAGTGCTAGACCGGGCAAGTCACCCCTCCACTTT. The genes are TRBV20-1 and TRBJ1-6, with D unclear. The ends were cut back, 2 bases at V and 10 bases at J, with 9 bases in the middle. Germline CDR1 and CDR2: DFQATT and SNEGSKA (reference sequence). CDR3 length: 12 amino acids.